These 5 T cell receptor beta chains originate from one sample sequenced in a study of shared clonotypes between healthy human individuals. This table comes from immunoSEQ multiplex PCR, and its TCRdb copy is limited to in-frame clones, with some not included. The data show roughly 500,000 clones, around 75% seen once. The material sequenced was PBMCs. Receptor source: a woman aged 40 to 50 in good health. Some clones in this sample may be carry-over from other donors' samples.

V gene TRBV11-3 combines with J gene TRBJ2-1, with TRBD1 as a possible D gene (7 bases). The germline gives CDR1 SGHNT, CDR2 YENEEA. Trimming removed 5 bases from V and 3 bases from J, with 14 bases in between. The CDR3 is 15 residues long. CDR3 region: CASSNGGQYYNEQFF. The DNA of the CDR3 is TGTGCCAGCAGCAACGGGGGACAGTACTACAATGAGCAGTTCTTC.

The chain recombines TRBV6-4 with TRBJ2-7; D is uncertain. The V gene lost 6 bases and the J gene lost 1 base, with 13 bases spanning the gap. The CDR3 loop spans 14 amino acids. The V gene's germline CDR1 is MRHNA and CDR2 SNTAGT. CDR3 nucleotide sequence: TGTGCCAGCAGCCCCGGCGGTTCATCCTACGAGCAGTACTTC. Its protein product is CASSPGGSSYEQYF.

The rearrangement links TRBV9 to TRBJ2-3; D uncertain. CDR1 and CDR2 (germline): SGDLS, YYNGEE. This CDR3 is 16 amino acids long. The germline V and J ends were trimmed by 4 bases and 6 bases, with 21 bases remaining between them. The chain's CDR3 is CASSPLWILGGDTQYF. The DNA for the CDR3 is TGTGCCAGCAGCCCCCTTTGGATTCTGGGTGGTGATACGCAGTATTTT.

The V call is TRBV19, the J call TRBJ1-1; 9 positions match TRBD1. V was pared by 4 bases and J by 6 bases, with 6 bases of the junction left unmatched. Germline V gene sequence: CDR1 LNHDA, CDR2 SQIVND (reference sequence). The CDR3 spans 14 residues. CDR3 coding DNA: TGTGCCAGTAGTAGCCGGGACAGGGCTTCTGAAGCTTTCTTT. Amino acid sequence: CASSSRDRASEAFF.

The chain employs TRBV7-9 and TRBJ1-3, with TRBD1 matching 7 bases. The CDR3 runs to 14 residues. V trimming: 5 bases; J trimming: 4 bases; junction bases outside the gene matches: 5. Per the germline V gene, CDR1 is SEHNR and CDR2 is FQNEAQ (reference sequence). The CDR3 protein is CASSHRGLGNTIYF. The CDR3 DNA reads TGTGCCAGCAGCCACAGGGGCTTAGGAAACACCATATATTTT.